One T cell receptor (beta chain) is described in this entry. This clonotype was counted at least ten times. Its antigen specificity is not known. No much larger clonotype is one base removed from it; base qualities were not supplied. This sample was taken from a study of regulatory T cells in long-lasting Graves disease (dated by TCRdb to about 2021). For the wider study: Newly diagnosed Graves' disease patients had taken antithyroid drugs for less than 3 months. Persistent Graves' disease patients were compared with newly diagnosed Graves' disease patients by peripheral blood TCR sequencing and RNA sequencing. The study was registered as a clinical trial and conducted in China. A total of around 33 samples were covered by TCR sequencing, comprising some 13 persistent and 20 or so newly diagnosed Graves' disease patients. General findings and caveats noted by the study authors: The study examined only peripheral blood because the primary lesion, thyroid tissue, could not be accessed. The small sample size was acknowledged by the authors as a limitation that may reduce accuracy. Sequencing and analysis were limited to the TCR beta chain. Compared with newly diagnosed patients, patients with persistent Graves' disease had lower TCR Shannon entropy and fewer highly expanded clones, which suggests clonal expansion. TRBV28, TRBJ1-2 and TRBJ2-5 were preferentially used in persistent disease, while TRBV20-1 and TRBJ2-1 were favored in newly diagnosed disease. Patients with persistent disease shared more public clonotypes (about 2,700) than newly diagnosed patients did (about 1,000).

The time point label of this sample denotes: newly diagnosed GD, antithyroid drugs for less than 3 months. RNA was extracted from PBMCs in TRIzol for both TCR sequencing and RNA sequencing. The diagnosis of Graves' disease followed American Thyroid Association guidelines. Recruitment of patients was carried out at an endocrinology department in Xi'an, China. Each patient gave approximately 10 milliliters of peripheral blood, collected in an EDTA anticoagulant tube. Ficoll Paque Plus density gradient separation was used to isolate PBMCs, and no additional T cell sorting was done. An Agilent 2100 Bioanalyzer and agarose gel were used to assess RNA quality, and a NanoDrop 2000 was used to measure RNA concentration. The library was made by multiplex PCR. Sequenced on an Illumina HiSeq 4000. To build TCR beta libraries, CDR3 regions were amplified by Arm-PCR using iRepertoire HTBI primers. Before sequencing, the PCR products went through gel purification. Regarding the original processing steps: Across samples, roughly 60 TRBV and 13 to 15 TRBJ segments were identified and used for gene usage analysis of CDR3 amino acid clonotypes. COPE and FqMerger were used to merge the filtered high-quality paired reads into contigs. BLAST was used to align contigs to IMGT TRBV, TRBD and TRBJ reference genes, and CDR3 was defined according to IMGT. Any clonotype with a frequency above 0.1% was classified as a highly expanded clone. Shannon entropy served as the measure of repertoire diversity, while the Gini coefficient captured V-J evenness. Clonotypes shared by more than one individual were considered public. TCRdb applied fastp at Q25 and MiXCR to the public reads, then kept only in-frame beta chains. Rows matching on CDR3 protein sequence are summarized as one entry with the most common DNA and genes. TCRdb's processing, not the authors', yielded these V and J calls. In all, the sample holds about 420,000 distinct CDR3 sequences, and roughly 15% of those were seen once. Around a quarter of the sample belongs to the ten largest clones.

At the junction V is shortened by 2 bases and J by 1 base, with 13 bases in between. The CDR3 holds 15 amino acids from the cysteine to the phenylalanine. Just CDR3 DNA is preserved here, 45 bases in frame from base 1. The germline V gene (reference sequence) yields DFQATT for CDR1 and SNEGSKA for CDR2. The same data also went into a second study, on T cells in Graves' hyperthyroidism and ophthalmopathy. As the second paper documents: Stable Graves' hyperthyroidism was defined as the absence of progression to ophthalmopathy over 18 months of follow-up. Hyperthyroidism patients were newly diagnosed, had a disease duration of under 2 months, and were aged 18 to 65 years. Any patient with an uncontrolled infection, another autoimmune disease, pregnancy or lactation was excluded. Clinical symptoms, serum thyroxine and TRAb, thyroid ultrasound, and orbital computed tomography formed the basis for the diagnoses. For the first round of RT-PCR on the TCR CDR3, the HTBI primer set was used together with the Qiagen OneStep RT-PCR kit. Most expanded thyroid clonotypes (frequency above 0.001) were also detected in blood, a finding suggesting that blood repertoires may reflect thyroid immune responses. A model built on a 13 V-J signature distinguished ophthalmopathy from stable hyperthyroidism, reaching approximately 89% sensitivity and around 81% specificity in cross-validation and 80%/75% in testing. In validation, progression to ophthalmopathy was predicted by the model with around 71% sensitivity and 72.22% specificity, a median of about 6.8 months before onset. To identify distinguishing TCR V-J signatures, a discovery cohort of about 100 patients was used, comprising 43 with Graves' ophthalmopathy and 57 with stable Graves' hyperthyroidism. Prospective prediction of ophthalmopathy was tested in an independent validation cohort of fewer than 20 hyperthyroidism patients and 15 to 17 patients who later progressed to ophthalmopathy. The 90 to 100 discovery patients were randomly split 7:3 into training and test sets. In addition, the study compared T-cell repertoires in thyroid tissue and in blood from six Graves' hyperthyroidism patients. After sampling, hyperthyroidism patients received methimazole starting at 30 mg daily, and ophthalmopathy patients received high-dose intravenous methylprednisolone. Libraries were constructed in a second round of multiplex PCR, after which size selection and purification were performed. Libraries were sequenced paired-end with 100 bp reads on an Illumina HiSeq2000. SOAPnuke was used to process the raw data, throwing out any read that contained adapters or uncalled bases, had a mean Phred below 15, or lacked an exact constant-primer or identifier match. High-quality paired reads were merged with COPE v1.2.5, and unique nucleotide sequences were defined as clonotypes. Clonotypes were aligned to IMGT TRBV, TRBD and TRBJ reference segments using MiTCR v1.1. Only V-J combinations with frequency above 0.0001, covering roughly 99% of repertoires, were analysed. A TCS score was defined as the ratio of F50 (clonal expansion) to E x V (chaos), with BLOSUM62-based TCRdist applied between CDR3 peptides within each V-J. Welch's t-statistics and random forest reduced around 510 V-J features to 13, which were used in a naive Bayes classifier (R e1071). No statistical method was used to set the sample size in advance, and investigators knew the group allocation. The paper reports TCR Vbeta CDR3 sequencing of more than 120 peripheral blood samples: under 45 ophthalmopathy, under 80 hyperthyroidism and approximately 17 progressor patients.

The sequence links TRBV20-1 to TRBJ2-3, with the D segment identity uncertain. This sequence originates from a woman aged 18-35 years with Graves disease. Donor details come from another sample of the same person, matched by shared clones. The starting material was peripheral blood mononuclear cells (PBMCs), obtained at new diagnosis, from a patient treated with antithyroid drugs. The CDR3 region: CSARMYSLGTDTQYF. The DNA is TGCAGTGCTAGAATGTACAGTTTGGGCACAGATACGCAGTATTTT.